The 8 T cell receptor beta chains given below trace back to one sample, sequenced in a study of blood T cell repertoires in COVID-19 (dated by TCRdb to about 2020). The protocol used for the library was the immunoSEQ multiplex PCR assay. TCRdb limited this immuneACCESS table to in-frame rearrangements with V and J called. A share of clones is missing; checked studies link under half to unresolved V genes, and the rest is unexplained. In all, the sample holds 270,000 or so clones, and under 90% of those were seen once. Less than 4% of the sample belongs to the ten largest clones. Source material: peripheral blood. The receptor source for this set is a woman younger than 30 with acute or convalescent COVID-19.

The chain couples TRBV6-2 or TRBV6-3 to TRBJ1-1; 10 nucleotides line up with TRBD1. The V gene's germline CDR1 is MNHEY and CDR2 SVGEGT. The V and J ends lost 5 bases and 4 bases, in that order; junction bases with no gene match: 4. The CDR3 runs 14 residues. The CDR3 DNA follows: TGTGCCAGCAGTAGACAGGGGGCGGGCACTGAAGCTTTCTTT. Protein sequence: CASSRQGAGTEAFF.

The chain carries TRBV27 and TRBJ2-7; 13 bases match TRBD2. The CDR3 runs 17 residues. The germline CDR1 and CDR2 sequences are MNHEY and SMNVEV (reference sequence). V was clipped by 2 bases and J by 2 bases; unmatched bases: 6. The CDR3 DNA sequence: TGTGCCAGCAGTTTACTCGGGACTAGCGGGATAGCCTACGAGCAGTACTTC. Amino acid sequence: CASSLLGTSGIAYEQYF.

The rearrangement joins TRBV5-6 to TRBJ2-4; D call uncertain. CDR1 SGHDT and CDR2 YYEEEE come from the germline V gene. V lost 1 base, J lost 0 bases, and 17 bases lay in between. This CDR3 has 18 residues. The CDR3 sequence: CASSLNSMGRVAKNIQYF. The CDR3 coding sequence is TGTGCCAGCAGCTTGAACTCTATGGGCAGAGTAGCCAAAAACATTCAGTACTTC.

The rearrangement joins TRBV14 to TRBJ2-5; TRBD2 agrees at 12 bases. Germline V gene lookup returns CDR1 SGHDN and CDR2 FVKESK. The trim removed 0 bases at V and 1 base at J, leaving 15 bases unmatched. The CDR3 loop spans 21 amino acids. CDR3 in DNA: TGTGCCAGCAGCCAAGATCCCCTTGTCCCAGGGACTAGCGGGTCCCAAGAGACCCAGTACTTC. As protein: CASSQDPLVPGTSGSQETQYF.

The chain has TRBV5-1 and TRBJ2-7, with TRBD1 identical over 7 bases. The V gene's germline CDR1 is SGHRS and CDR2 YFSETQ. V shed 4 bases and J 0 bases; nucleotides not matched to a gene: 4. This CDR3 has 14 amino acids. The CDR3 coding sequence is TGCGCCAGCAGCCAGGGACAGCACTCCTACGAGCAGTACTTC. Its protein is CASSQGQHSYEQYF.

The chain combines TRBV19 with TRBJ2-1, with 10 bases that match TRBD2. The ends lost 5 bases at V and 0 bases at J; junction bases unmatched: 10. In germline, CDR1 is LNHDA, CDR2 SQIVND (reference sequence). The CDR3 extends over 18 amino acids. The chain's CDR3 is CASSPSGRARSSYNEQFF. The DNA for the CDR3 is TGTGCCAGTAGTCCGAGCGGGAGGGCCCGAAGCTCCTACAATGAGCAGTTCTTC.

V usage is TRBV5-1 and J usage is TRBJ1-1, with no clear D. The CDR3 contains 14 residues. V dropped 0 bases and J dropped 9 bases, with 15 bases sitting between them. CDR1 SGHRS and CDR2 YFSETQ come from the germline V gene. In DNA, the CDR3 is TGCGCCAGCAGCTTGGCCCCCGGGAGTCCACAAGCTTTCTTT. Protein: CASSLAPGSPQAFF.

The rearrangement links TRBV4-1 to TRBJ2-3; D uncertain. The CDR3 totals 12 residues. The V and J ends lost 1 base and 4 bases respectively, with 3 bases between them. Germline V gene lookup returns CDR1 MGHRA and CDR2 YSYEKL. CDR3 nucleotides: TGCGCCAGCAGCCAAGCTGCAGATACGCAGTATTTT. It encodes CASSQAADTQYF.